This T cell receptor (beta chain) was captured in a study of T cells in Graves' hyperthyroidism and ophthalmopathy. Any patient presenting with uncontrolled infection, other autoimmune disease, pregnancy or lactation was left out. With respect to this clonotype: What it recognizes is unknown.

Study-wide points: From stable hyperthyroidism, ophthalmopathy was separated by a 13 V-J model. Ophthalmopathy, which appeared later, was predicted by the model a median around 6.9 months before onset. Blood also held most thyroid clonotypes expanded beyond 0.001.

Template material for amplifying TCR beta CDR3 regions consisted of RNA transcripts. When the TCR CDR3 underwent first-round RT-PCR, the HTBI primer set was used. TCRdb reanalysed the multiplex PCR reads using MiXCR and keeps one entry per CDR3 protein. The data hold fewer than 55,000 distinct CDR3 sequences, with about 54% observed a single time. This CDR3 is built from 14 residues. V lost 3 bases and J lost 5, with 16 bases in between. The germline CDR1 and CDR2 sequences are SQVTM and ANQGSEA. This TCR was sampled from a man aged 18 to 29 with Graves' hyperthyroidism. The V call is TRBV29-1, the J call TRBJ1-1, with a possible D match to TRBD1 (6 bases). The sequenced sample was peripheral blood or thyroid tissue (not recorded which). In DNA form, the CDR3 reads TGCAGCGTTGAGTCGAAACAGGGTTGGACTGAAGCTTTCTTT. Its protein is CSVESKQGWTEAFF.